This T cell receptor beta chain was identified in a study of identical twins. The CDR3 extends over 19 amino acids. V shed 4 bases, J shed 4 bases, and the junction held 17 bases outside the gene matches. Per germline, CDR1 LGHDT and CDR2 YNNKEL (reference sequence). One entry per CDR3 protein, called by TCRdb with MiXCR from the 5' RACE reads. The sample consists of fewer than 900,000 distinct CDR3 sequences, roughly 18% of them appearing once. This same sample was also part of a study on T cells expressing NK-cell markers. From that study: In several donors, dominant clonotypes made up roughly 28.3-65% of CD3+CD56-NKG2C+ cells.

The rearrangement links TRBV3-1 to TRBJ2-3; 10 positions match TRBD2. The sequencing input was PBMCs. The sequence was obtained from a woman under 30 in good health. The CDR3 DNA follows: TGTGCCAGCAGCCCAAGGCGGCTAGCGGGGGCCGCGCGGGCAGATACGCAGTATTTT. As protein: CASSPRRLAGAARADTQYF.